This is a list of T cell receptor beta chains from one sample in a study of shared clonotypes between healthy human individuals. Here immunoSEQ multiplex PCR was the method, and the copy in TCRdb shows in-frame clones only, minus some. The sample carries 530,000 or so clones, almost 80% recorded once. Source material: PBMCs. The receptor source for this set is a woman aged 40 to 50 in good health. Some clones in this sample may be carry-over from other donors' samples. The CDR3 runs from the conserved cysteine through the conserved F or W. Each record gives: clone size, J gene, D gene, V gene, CDR3 protein, CDR3 DNA. The D gene is left open where the match is weak. The listing skips clone size in some rows; elsewhere it reads once, few, many or a size class.

clone size: few
J gene: TRBJ1-4
D gene: TRBD1
V gene: TRBV7-8
CDR3 protein: CASSAGTGEKLFF
CDR3 DNA: TGTGCCAGCAGCGCGGGGACAGGCGAAAAACTGTTTTTT

clone size: NA
J gene: TRBJ2-1
D gene: NA
V gene: TRBV2
CDR3 protein: CASSGALGSSSYNEQFF
CDR3 DNA: TGTGCCAGCAGTGGAGCCCTGGGGTCGTCCTCCTACAATGAGCAGTTCTTC

clone size: NA
J gene: TRBJ2-7
D gene: NA
V gene: TRBV28
CDR3 protein: CASSSPGRGYEQYF
CDR3 DNA: TGTGCCAGCAGTTCCCCGGGCCGGGGTTACGAGCAGTACTTC

clone size: NA
J gene: TRBJ1-6
D gene: NA
V gene: TRBV7-3
CDR3 protein: CASSMGGSPLHF
CDR3 DNA: TGTGCCAGCAGCATGGGGGGGTCACCCCTCCACTTT

clone size: few
J gene: TRBJ1-1
D gene: NA
V gene: TRBV19
CDR3 protein: CASTTRDHDGNTEAFF
CDR3 DNA: TGTGCCAGTACCACCAGGGACCACGACGGCAACACTGAAGCTTTCTTT

clone size: NA
J gene: TRBJ2-7
D gene: NA
V gene: TRBV19
CDR3 protein: CASSIRIGQAYSYEQYF
CDR3 DNA: TGTGCCAGTAGTATACGGATCGGACAAGCCTACTCCTACGAGCAGTACTTC

clone size: few
J gene: TRBJ2-7
D gene: NA
V gene: TRBV12-2
CDR3 protein: CASRLGRDYHYEQYF
CDR3 DNA: TGTGCAAGTCGCTTAGGCCGGGACTACCACTACGAGCAGTACTTC

clone size: NA
J gene: TRBJ2-1
D gene: NA
V gene: TRBV28
CDR3 protein: CASSSNSGWSSYNEQFF
CDR3 DNA: TGTGCCAGCAGTTCGAATAGCGGATGGAGCTCCTACAATGAGCAGTTCTTC

clone size: NA
J gene: TRBJ2-5
D gene: NA
V gene: TRBV27
CDR3 protein: CASSLPRKYSGTQQETQYF
CDR3 DNA: TGTGCCAGCAGTTTACCGAGAAAATATTCCGGGACCCAACAAGAGACCCAGTACTTC

clone size: NA
J gene: TRBJ2-3
D gene: NA
V gene: TRBV14
CDR3 protein: CASSQVRRDGSTDTQYF
CDR3 DNA: TGTGCCAGCAGCCAAGTCCGCCGGGATGGTAGCACAGATACGCAGTATTTT

clone size: NA
J gene: TRBJ2-6
D gene: NA
V gene: TRBV28
CDR3 protein: CASSLAGSGANVLTF
CDR3 DNA: TGTGCCAGCAGTTTAGCAGGCTCTGGGGCCAACGTCCTGACTTTC

clone size: NA
J gene: TRBJ2-7
D gene: NA
V gene: TRBV2
CDR3 protein: CASARLREQYF
CDR3 DNA: TGTGCCAGCGCTAGGTTACGCGAGCAGTACTTC

clone size: NA
J gene: TRBJ2-7
D gene: NA
V gene: TRBV5-1
CDR3 protein: CASSPSIGPRAEQYF
CDR3 DNA: TGCGCCAGCAGCCCCTCGATAGGGCCTAGGGCCGAGCAGTACTTC

clone size: once
J gene: TRBJ2-5
D gene: TRBD2
V gene: TRBV5-1
CDR3 protein: CASSLVLAGARETQYF
CDR3 DNA: TGCGCCAGCAGCTTGGTCTTAGCGGGAGCACGTGAGACCCAGTACTTC

clone size: NA
J gene: TRBJ1-1
D gene: NA
V gene: TRBV5-6
CDR3 protein: CASSLFSGFEAFF
CDR3 DNA: TGTGCCAGCAGCTTGTTTTCAGGGTTTGAAGCTTTCTTT

clone size: NA
J gene: TRBJ1-1
D gene: NA
V gene: TRBV6-5
CDR3 protein: CASSYSGRARTEAFF
CDR3 DNA: TGTGCCAGCAGTTACTCGGGCAGGGCGAGGACTGAAGCTTTCTTT

clone size: many
J gene: TRBJ1-2
D gene: NA
V gene: TRBV6-5
CDR3 protein: CASSPTRGDGYTF
CDR3 DNA: TGTGCCAGCAGTCCGACCCGGGGGGACGGCTACACCTTC

clone size: NA
J gene: TRBJ1-2
D gene: TRBD1
V gene: TRBV4-2
CDR3 protein: CASSAYRDSLYGYTF
CDR3 DNA: TGTGCCAGCAGCGCCTACCGGGACAGCCTCTATGGCTACACCTTC

clone size: NA
J gene: TRBJ1-1
D gene: NA
V gene: TRBV21-1
CDR3 protein: CASSKCRDTEAFF
CDR3 DNA: TGTGCCAGCAGCAAATGTAGGGACACTGAAGCTTTCTTT

clone size: NA
J gene: TRBJ2-1
D gene: TRBD2
V gene: TRBV28
CDR3 protein: CASLLAGGINEQFF
CDR3 DNA: TGTGCCAGCCTTCTAGCGGGAGGGATTAATGAGCAGTTCTTC

clone size: NA
J gene: TRBJ2-7
D gene: TRBD2
V gene: TRBV18
CDR3 protein: CASSPAGRGSYEQYF
CDR3 DNA: TGTGCCAGCTCACCAGCAGGGAGGGGTTCCTACGAGCAGTACTTC

clone size: NA
J gene: TRBJ2-3
D gene: NA
V gene: TRBV10-1
CDR3 protein: CATSGQRADTQYF
CDR3 DNA: TGCGCCACCTCGGGGCAGAGGGCAGATACGCAGTATTTT

clone size: NA
J gene: TRBJ2-7
D gene: TRBD2
V gene: TRBV7-2
CDR3 protein: CASSFKGTSGPYEQYF
CDR3 DNA: TGTGCCAGCAGCTTCAAAGGGACTAGCGGCCCCTACGAGCAGTACTTC